The entry that follows covers one T cell receptor (beta chain) sequence. CDR3 size: 16 residues. V was trimmed by 0 bases and J by 7 bases, leaving 16 bases between them. CDR1 is SGHRS and CDR2 is YFSETQ in the germline V gene. The sample belongs to a study of cytomegalovirus exposure and HLA in healthy donors. TCRdb's copy holds only in-frame clones and misses some; the assay was immunoSEQ multiplex PCR. The sample holds under 250,000 clones; 90% to 95% are singletons and the top ten take about 1%. Sequenced: PBMCs. The chain joins TRBV5-1 to TRBJ2-2, with D maybe TRBD2 (6 bases). The receptor comes from a woman younger than 30 in good health and CMV-seronegative. CDR3 DNA sequence: TGCGCCAGCAGCTTGGTTTCCGGGAGAGGGAACGGGGAGCTGTTTTTT. Its protein product is CASSLVSGRGNGELFF.